This T cell receptor beta chain originates from a study of T cell responses to AZD1222 COVID-19 vaccine. Study findings and constraints: Researchers report vaccine-associated CD4 TCRs spanning spike, with dominance at 160-218 and 743-854. Seropositive AZD1222 recipients at baseline numbered only five or six. Spike-specific TCR breadth and depth went up after people got two AZD1222 doses. Per reports, nearly half of all spike-specific TCRs target regions that are unmutated in variants.

Some clones are missing from TCRdb's copy, which holds only in-frame ones; the method was immunoSEQ multiplex PCR. The sample lists some 56,000 clones, 75% to 90% occurring once. Notes on this clone: The antigen is undetermined.

The CDR3 is 16 residues long. Germline values: CDR1 MNHEY, CDR2 SMNVEV (reference sequence). The V end was cut by 2 bases, the J end by 0 bases, with 11 bases between. This chain links TRBV27 with TRBJ1-5; D possibly corresponds to TRBD1 (5 bases). The sample in question was peripheral blood, obtained 28 days after the second AZD1222 dose. The clonotype comes from an adult who received the AZD1222 COVID-19 vaccine. The CDR3: CASSLDSRYSNQPQHF. The CDR3 DNA reads TGTGCCAGCAGTTTAGACAGCCGGTATAGCAATCAGCCCCAGCATTTT.